The 30 T cell receptor beta chains listed next were all sequenced from one sample in a study of blood T cell repertoires in COVID-19. TCRdb's copy holds only in-frame clones and misses some; the assay was immunoSEQ multiplex PCR. The sample includes fewer than 350,000 clones, around nine tenths of them seen just once. Specimen: peripheral blood. The receptors shown here come from a woman younger than 45 with COVID-19, enrolled during active disease.

The V gene is TRBV13, the J gene TRBJ1-4; D may be TRBD1 (5 bases). CDR3 length: 15 residues. Germline CDR1 and CDR2: PRHDT and FYEKMQ (reference sequence). V lost 2 bases, J lost 0 bases, and 7 bases lay in between. This CDR3 reads CASSLWGATNEKLFF. CDR3 nucleotide sequence: TGTGCCAGCAGCTTATGGGGCGCAACTAATGAAAAACTGTTTTTT.

The gene calls are TRBV7-8 and TRBJ1-3, with D perhaps TRBD1 (6 bases). This CDR3 is 15 amino acids long. Trimming pared 5 bases from V and 5 bases from J, leaving 16 bases between. Germline CDR1 and CDR2: SGHVS and FQNEAQ. For the CDR3, the DNA is TGTGCCAGCAGCCCCCAGGGCAGGGGAAGAAACACCATATATTTT. Translated: CASSPQGRGRNTIYF.

The gene calls are TRBV29-1 and TRBJ1-5; D unclear. The germline V gene has CDR1 SQVTM and CDR2 ANQGSEA. The CDR3 is 13 amino acids. The germline V and J ends were trimmed by 4 bases and 6 bases, with 13 bases remaining between them. The chain's CDR3 is CSVGGQFGQPQHF. As DNA, the CDR3 is TGCAGCGTTGGAGGGCAGTTCGGTCAGCCCCAGCATTTT.

V and J are TRBV5-4 and TRBJ2-7, with 10 nucleotides matching TRBD2. After removal of 1 base from V and 3 bases from J, the junction contained 13 bases not matched to a gene. This CDR3 is 18 amino acids long. The V gene's germline CDR1 is SGHNT and CDR2 YYREEE (reference sequence). The CDR3 bases are TGTGCCAGCAGCTTGCAGGCTAGCGGGAGCTCCAGCTTCTACGAGCAGTACTTC. This encodes CASSLQASGSSSFYEQYF.

The chain couples TRBV6-5 to TRBJ2-3, with TRBD2 matching 8 bases. Germline V CDR1 and CDR2: MNHEY, SVGAGI. The CDR3 runs to 14 residues. V lost 10 bases to trimming and J lost 0 bases; unmatched junction nucleotides: 6. The CDR3 coding sequence is TGTGCCACCTCGGGAGGGGGGAGCACAGATACGCAGTATTTT. It specifies CATSGGGSTDTQYF.

This clone was detected once. The chain couples TRBV6-1 to TRBJ2-7, with D possibly TRBD2 on 6 matching bases. CDR3 length equals 18 residues. Trimming left V 3 bases short and J 3 bases short, with 24 bases between. CDR1 is MNHNS and CDR2 is SASEGT in the germline V gene. CDR3: CASSDQPSGAVQSYEQYF. CDR3 bases: TGTGCCAGCAGTGATCAGCCGTCGGGAGCGGTCCAAAGCTACGAGCAGTACTTC.

This clone was seen a few times. CDR3 amino acids: CASSRQGLGNYGYTF. The CDR3 region has the DNA TGTGCCAGCAGTCGTCAGGGGTTGGGGAACTATGGCTACACCTTC. The V call is TRBV6-5, the J call TRBJ1-2; a weak D match, TRBD1 (6 bases). The CDR3 runs 15 residues. Trimming left V 5 bases short and J 2 bases short, with 15 bases between. The germline V gene has CDR1 MNHEY and CDR2 SVGAGI.

A remark on this clone: Other DNA sequences from this sample encode an identical CDR3 as well. The chain joins TRBV5-1 to TRBJ1-5, with D possibly being TRBD1 (6 bases). V was pared by 2 bases and J by 7 bases, with 13 bases between. Germline V lookup: CDR1 SGHRS, CDR2 YFSETQ. This CDR3 region has 14 residues. The CDR3: CASSFTGLNQPQHF. The CDR3 nucleotides read TGCGCCAGCAGCTTTACAGGGCTCAACCAGCCCCAGCATTTT.

CDR3 DNA: TGTGCCAGCAGTGGCTCGCGGACCGGGGAGCTGTTTTTT. Protein sequence: CASSGSRTGELFF. The rearrangement links TRBV2 to TRBJ2-2, with no clear D. Germline V CDR1 and CDR2: SNHLY, FYNNEI. Trimming cost V 4 bases and J 5 bases, with 8 bases left between them. This CDR3 has 13 residues.

The chain joins TRBV6-2 or TRBV6-3 to TRBJ2-7, with 11 positions matching TRBD2. V lost 0 bases and J lost 0; bases outside the gene matches: 4. The CDR3 consists of 17 residues. CDR1 is MNHEY, CDR2 SVGEGT, per germline. DNA for the CDR3: TGTGCCAGCAGTTACTCCCTAGCGGGAGGCCTCTCCTACGAGCAGTACTTC. It translates to CASSYSLAGGLSYEQYF.

The rearrangement joins TRBV6-2 or TRBV6-3 to TRBJ2-1; unclear D gene. Germline CDR1 reads MNHEY; CDR2 reads SVGEGT. Trimming removed 2 bases at V and 6 bases at J, with 14 bases between. This CDR3 spans 15 amino acids. The CDR3 DNA sequence: TGTGCCAGCAGTTACACGAGGATTGGTTCCAATGAGCAGTTCTTC. Its translation: CASSYTRIGSNEQFF.

CDR3 sequence reads: CAWSVGVANSPLHF. In DNA form, the CDR3 reads TGTGCCTGGAGTGTCGGAGTCGCAAATTCACCCCTCCACTTT. The chain couples TRBV30 to TRBJ1-6; no reliable D call. Germline V CDR1 and CDR2: GTSNPN, SVGIG (reference sequence). Between the trimmed V and J ends, which lost 0 bases and 7 bases, there was a span of 10 bases. The CDR3 extends over 14 amino acids.

The rearrangement uses TRBV6-5 and TRBJ1-6; 8 bases are a match to TRBD1. There are 15 residues in the CDR3. Germline loops: CDR1 MNHEY, CDR2 SVGAGI. V lost 2 bases and J lost 6; bases outside the gene matches: 3. The CDR3 here is CASSYLRGLNSPLHF. DNA for the CDR3: TGTGCCAGCAGTTACCTCAGGGGGCTTAATTCACCCCTCCACTTT.

This clone appeared once. This chain links TRBV2 with TRBJ2-1; a weak D match, TRBD1 (5 bases). Per germline, CDR1 SNHLY and CDR2 FYNNEI. The CDR3 has 15 residues. Trimming stripped 5 bases from V and 4 bases from J, with 15 bases between. In DNA form, the CDR3 reads TGTGCCAGCAGTCAGCCTAGGGGTTCATACAATGAGCAGTTCTTC. This gives the protein CASSQPRGSYNEQFF.

The CDR3 DNA reads as TGTGCCAGCAGATCGGACAGGTCTGGAAACACCATATATTTT. Protein sequence: CASRSDRSGNTIYF. The rearrangement links TRBV25-1 to TRBJ1-3; TRBD1 agrees at 7 bases. Germline V lookup: CDR1 MGHDK, CDR2 SYGVNS. The CDR3 is 14 amino acids. V dropped 6 bases and J dropped 1; count of bases not matched to a gene: 3. Drawing the rest from reference TRBV25-1 and TRBJ1-3, the complete variable domain is EADIYQTPRYLVIGTGKKITLECSQTMGHDKMYWYQQDPGMELHLIHYSYGVNSTEKGDLSSESTVSRIRTEHFPLTLESARPSHTSQYLCASRSDRSGNTIYFGEGSWLTVV.

The chain recombines TRBV5-1 with TRBJ1-3; the D gene is possibly TRBD1 (5 bases). Trimming pared 3 bases from V and 0 bases from J, leaving 16 bases between. The CDR3 sequence is 17 residues long. CDR1 is SGHRS and CDR2 is YFSETQ in the germline V gene. The CDR3, as DNA: TGCGCCAGCAGCTCAAGTGGGGGGATAAGCTCTGGAAACACCATATATTTT. Protein sequence: CASSSSGGISSGNTIYF.

Here the CDR3 reads CASSFRGGANEKLFF. CDR3 DNA: TGCGCCAGCAGCTTTCGGGGAGGCGCTAATGAAAAACTGTTTTTT. The chain has TRBV5-1 and TRBJ1-4; unclear D gene. Trimming cost V 2 bases and J 3 bases, with 11 bases left between them. CDR1 and CDR2 from the germline V gene are SGHRS and YFSETQ. This CDR3 region has 15 residues.

This CDR3 reads CATSDPGLAGGEQYF. The CDR3 DNA is TGTGCCACCAGTGACCCCGGACTAGCGGGAGGGGAGCAGTACTTC. The chain combines TRBV24-1 with TRBJ2-7; 15 bases agree with TRBD2. Germline loops: CDR1 KGHDR, CDR2 SFDVKD. The CDR3 is 15 amino acids. With V trimmed by 4 bases and J by 7 bases, 4 bases remained unmatched.

The chain links TRBV4-3 to TRBJ1-2; 7 nucleotides match TRBD1. The trim removed 3 bases at V and 3 bases at J, leaving 4 bases unmatched. This CDR3 comprises 14 residues. Germline loops: CDR1 LGHNA, CDR2 YSLEER. This chain's CDR3 is CASSHPGQYYGYTF. The CDR3 DNA follows: TGCGCCAGCAGCCATCCGGGACAGTACTATGGCTACACCTTC.

This clone was found a few times. Here the CDR3 reads CASSVGTGYGYTF. DNA for the CDR3: TGTGCCAGCAGCGTAGGGACAGGCTATGGCTACACCTTC. The chain carries TRBV14 and TRBJ1-2; 8 bases match TRBD1. Germline V CDR1 and CDR2: SGHDN, FVKESK. The CDR3 contains 13 residues. Trimming at V came to 5 bases and at J to 4 bases, leaving 3 bases not matched to a gene.

V and J are TRBV28 and TRBJ1-5; perhaps TRBD1 as D (5 bases). Trimming cost V 7 bases and J 5 bases, with 18 bases left between them. Germline values: CDR1 MDHEN, CDR2 SYDVKM. The CDR3 runs to 15 residues. In nucleotides, the CDR3 is TGTGCCAGCACACGAGGGGCGGGAATACATCAGCCCCAGCATTTT. Its translation: CASTRGAGIHQPQHF.

The V call is TRBV6-1, the J call TRBJ2-1, with D perhaps matching TRBD2 (5 bases). The CDR3 extends over 15 amino acids. Trimming stripped 3 bases from V and 6 bases from J, with 15 bases between. The germline CDR1 and CDR2 sequences are MNHNS and SASEGT. The CDR3 sequence is CASSDLQLVVNEQFF. The CDR3 DNA follows: TGTGCCAGCAGTGATCTCCAACTAGTGGTCAATGAGCAGTTCTTC.

V and J are TRBV7-9 and TRBJ2-2; D possibly corresponds to TRBD2 (6 bases). The CDR3 extends over 12 amino acids. Trimming stripped 5 bases from V and 7 bases from J, with 8 bases between. The germline V gene has CDR1 SEHNR and CDR2 FQNEAQ (reference sequence). Here the CDR3 reads CASSRGGGELFF. DNA of the CDR3: TGTGCCAGCAGCAGGGGAGGCGGGGAGCTGTTTTTT. Combining the CDR3 with reference TRBV7-9 and TRBJ2-2 gives the whole variable domain DTGVSQNPRHKITKRGQNVTFRCDPISEHNRLYWYRQTLGQGPEFLTYFQNEAQLEKSRLLSDRFSAERPKGSFSTLEIQRTEQGDSAMYLCASSRGGGELFFGEGSRLTVL.

The chain couples TRBV2 to TRBJ2-1; 11 nucleotides line up with TRBD2. The germline CDR1 and CDR2 sequences are SNHLY and FYNNEI. The V and J ends lost 6 bases and 2 bases, in that order; junction bases with no gene match: 15. The CDR3 is made up of 19 amino acids. The CDR3 nucleotides read TGTGCCAGCAGGAGAGGGTCACTAGCGGGAGATCCGACCTACAATGAGCAGTTCTTC. Translation gives CASRRGSLAGDPTYNEQFF.

The V gene is TRBV6-5, the J gene TRBJ2-7; 7 bases fit TRBD1. The V segment lost 8 bases and the J segment 1 base; nucleotides outside the gene matches: 5. Germline V gene data show CDR1 as MNHEY and CDR2 as SVGAGI. The CDR3 covers 13 residues. The CDR3 loop reads CASHRDRSYEQYF. CDR3 bases: TGTGCCAGCCACCGGGACAGATCCTACGAGCAGTACTTC.

This clone has a single count. The gene calls are TRBV11-2 and TRBJ1-1, with 8 nucleotides matching TRBD1. Trimming removed 5 bases from V and 1 base from J; junction bases left unmatched: 6. Germline CDR1 reads SGHAT; CDR2 reads FQNNGV. This CDR3 spans 15 amino acids. CDR3 sequence (DNA): TGTGCCAGCAGCCGAAGAGGGACAGGGAACACTGAAGCTTTCTTT. It specifies CASSRRGTGNTEAFF.

This sequence joins TRBV6-6 and TRBJ1-5; D is undetermined. The V gene lost 5 bases and the J gene lost 0 bases, with 17 bases spanning the gap. The CDR3 length is 17 residues. The germline CDR1 and CDR2 sequences are MNHNY and SVGAGI (reference sequence). In DNA form, the CDR3 reads TGTGCCAGCAGTCCCGCGGTTGGGAGATATAGCAATCAGCCCCAGCATTTT. This encodes CASSPAVGRYSNQPQHF.

The chain is built from TRBV29-1 and TRBJ1-1; 7 bases match TRBD1. This CDR3 has 13 residues. Per the germline V gene, CDR1 is SQVTM and CDR2 is ANQGSEA. V dropped 1 base and J dropped 5; count of bases not matched to a gene: 4. The CDR3 here is CSVEGQGGTEAFF. The DNA for the CDR3 is TGCAGCGTTGAAGGGCAGGGGGGAACTGAAGCTTTCTTT.

The rearrangement uses TRBV6-5 and TRBJ1-2, with D tentatively TRBD1 (5 bases). Germline V gene lookup returns CDR1 MNHEY and CDR2 SVGAGI. The CDR3 is 13 residues long. Deletions cut 2 bases from V and 5 bases from J, with 9 bases between. CDR3 DNA sequence: TGTGCCAGCAGTTACGGGGGGAATTATGGCTACACCTTC. Translation: CASSYGGNYGYTF.

As concerns this clone: The sample contains more than one DNA sequence encoding this CDR3. This chain connects TRBV29-1 to TRBJ1-1, with D possibly TRBD1 on 6 matching bases. CDR3 length: 14 residues. Deletions cut 3 bases from V and 0 bases from J, with 11 bases between. Germline-derived CDR1 and CDR2 are SQVTM and ANQGSEA. CDR3 amino acids: CSVERGGMNTEAFF. The DNA of the CDR3 is TGCAGCGTTGAGAGGGGGGGCATGAACACTGAAGCTTTCTTT.